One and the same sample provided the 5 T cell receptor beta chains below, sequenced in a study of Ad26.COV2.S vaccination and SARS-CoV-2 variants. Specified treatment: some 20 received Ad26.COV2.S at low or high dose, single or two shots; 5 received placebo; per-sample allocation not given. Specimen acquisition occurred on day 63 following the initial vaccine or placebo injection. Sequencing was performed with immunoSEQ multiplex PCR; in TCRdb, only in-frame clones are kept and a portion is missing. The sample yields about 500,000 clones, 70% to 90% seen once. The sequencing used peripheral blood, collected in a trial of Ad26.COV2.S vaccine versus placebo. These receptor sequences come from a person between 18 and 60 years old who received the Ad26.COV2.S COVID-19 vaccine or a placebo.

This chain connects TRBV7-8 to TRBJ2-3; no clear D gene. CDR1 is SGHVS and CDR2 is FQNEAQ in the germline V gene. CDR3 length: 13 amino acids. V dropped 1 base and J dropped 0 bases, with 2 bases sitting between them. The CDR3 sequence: CASSLGSTDTQYF. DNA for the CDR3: TGTGCCAGCAGCTTAGGGAGCACAGATACGCAGTATTTT. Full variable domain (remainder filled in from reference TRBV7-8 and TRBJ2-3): GAGVSQSPRYKVAKRGQDVALRCDPISGHVSLFWYQQALGQGPEFLTYFQNEAQLDKSGLPSDRFFAERPEGSVSTLKIQRTQQEDSAVYLCASSLGSTDTQYFGPGTRLTVL.

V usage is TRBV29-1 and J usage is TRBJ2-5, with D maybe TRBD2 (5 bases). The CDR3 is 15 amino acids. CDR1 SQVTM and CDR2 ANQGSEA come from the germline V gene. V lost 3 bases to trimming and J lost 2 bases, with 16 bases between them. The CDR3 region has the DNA TGCAGCGTTGACCCTACGGGATCGTGGCAAGAGACCCAGTACTTC. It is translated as CSVDPTGSWQETQYF.

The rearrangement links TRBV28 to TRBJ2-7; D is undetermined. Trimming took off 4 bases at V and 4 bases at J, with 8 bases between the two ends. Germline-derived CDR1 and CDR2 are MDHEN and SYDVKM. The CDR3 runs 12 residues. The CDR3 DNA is TGTGCCAGCAGTTACCTGCGGTACGAGCAGTACTTC. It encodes CASSYLRYEQYF.

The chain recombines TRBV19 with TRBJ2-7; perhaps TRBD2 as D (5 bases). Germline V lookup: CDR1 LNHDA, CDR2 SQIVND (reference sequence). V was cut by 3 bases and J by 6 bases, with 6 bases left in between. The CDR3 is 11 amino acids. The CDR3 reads CASSIAGEQYF. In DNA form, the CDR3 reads TGTGCCAGTAGTATTGCGGGCGAGCAGTACTTC.

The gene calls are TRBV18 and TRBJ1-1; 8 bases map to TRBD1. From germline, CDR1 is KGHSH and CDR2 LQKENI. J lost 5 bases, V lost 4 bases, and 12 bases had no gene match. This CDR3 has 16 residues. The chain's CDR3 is CASSLARGQEGTEAFF. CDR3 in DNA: TGTGCCAGCTCACTCGCCCGGGGACAGGAGGGAACTGAAGCTTTCTTT.